The 27 T cell receptor beta chains given below trace back to one sample, sequenced in a study of blood T cell repertoires in COVID-19. TCRdb keeps only in-frame clones here, not all; method: immunoSEQ multiplex PCR. This table has about 44,000 clones, 80% to 90% appearing once. Sequenced material: peripheral blood. These receptors all come from a man between 65 and 85 years old with active COVID-19.

The chain links TRBV7-9 to TRBJ2-1; TRBD2 aligns across 10 bases. The CDR3 spans 16 residues. J gave up 4 bases and V 1 base, and 4 bases lay outside the gene matches. The germline gives CDR1 SEHNR, CDR2 FQNEAQ (reference sequence). CDR3 bases: TGTGCCAGCAGCTTAGAACTAGCGGGGAGATACAATGAGCAGTTCTTC. Encoded protein: CASSLELAGRYNEQFF.

This chain joins TRBV6-5 and TRBJ2-5; 7 nucleotides agree with TRBD2. The CDR3 loop spans 14 amino acids. The germline gives CDR1 MNHEY, CDR2 SVGAGI. The V segment lost 6 bases and the J segment 2 bases; nucleotides outside the gene matches: 6. CDR3 DNA sequence: TGTGCCAGCAGCGCGGCGGGGGTTCAAGAGACCCAGTACTTC. It encodes CASSAAGVQETQYF.

The chain joins TRBV6-6 to TRBJ1-4; no reliable D call. The CDR3 spans 14 residues. Germline V gene lookup returns CDR1 MNHNY and CDR2 SVGAGI (reference sequence). Between the trimmed V and J ends, which lost 6 bases and 8 bases, there was a span of 16 bases. The CDR3 DNA sequence: TGTGCCAGCAGCAACGGTCCGGCGGGGGAAAAACTGTTTTTT. The encoded protein is CASSNGPAGEKLFF.

This clone was observed a few times. The V gene is TRBV6-5, the J gene TRBJ1-5; D is undetermined. The V and J ends lost 6 bases and 13 bases respectively, with 22 bases between them. The germline V gene encodes CDR1 MNHEY and CDR2 SVGAGI. The CDR3 totals 14 residues. The CDR3 coding sequence is TGTGCCAGCAGGACTACCGGGATTAACTCGTTGCAGCATTTT. This encodes CASRTTGINSLQHF.

V gene TRBV6-6 combines with J gene TRBJ1-5; 7 bases line up with TRBD1. From germline, CDR1 is MNHNY and CDR2 SVGAGI (reference sequence). V dropped 5 bases and J dropped 7; count of bases not matched to a gene: 2. The CDR3 loop spans 12 amino acids. The CDR3 region has the DNA TGTGCCAGCAGTACAGGGGTCCAGCCCCAGCATTTT. Translation: CASSTGVQPQHF.

The chain uses TRBV7-9 and TRBJ1-5, with D tentatively TRBD1 (6 bases). Germline CDR1 SEHNR, CDR2 FQNEAQ (reference sequence). The CDR3 is 16 residues long. V lost 5 bases to trimming and J lost 4 bases, with 18 bases between them. The CDR3 DNA follows: TGTGCCAGCAGCCTCGTCTTTGGGGGCCCAAATCAGCCCCAGCATTTT. Amino acid sequence: CASSLVFGGPNQPQHF.

V is TRBV9 and J is TRBJ2-5; TRBD2 is a possible D gene (6 bases). Germline V gene lookup returns CDR1 SGDLS and CDR2 YYNGEE. V was cut by 1 base and J by 4 bases, with 11 bases left in between. The CDR3 totals 14 residues. CDR3 protein: CASSVRGSGETQYF. DNA of the CDR3: TGTGCCAGCAGCGTAAGGGGTAGCGGAGAGACCCAGTACTTC.

The rearrangement uses TRBV9 and TRBJ1-1; D gene ambiguous. Germline assignment: CDR1 SGDLS and CDR2 YYNGEE. Trimming took off 0 bases at V and 0 bases at J, with 6 bases between the two ends. The CDR3 loop spans 14 amino acids. CDR3 DNA: TGTGCCAGCAGCGTAGCTACGGTGAACACTGAAGCTTTCTTT. Amino acid sequence: CASSVATVNTEAFF.

The V gene is TRBV19, the J gene TRBJ2-7; 10 nucleotides match TRBD1. The J segment lost 1 base and the V segment lost 3 bases, leaving 6 bases of the junction unmatched. Germline values: CDR1 LNHDA, CDR2 SQIVND (reference sequence). There are 16 residues in the CDR3. This CDR3 reads CASSIRPGQGSYEQYF. The CDR3 coding sequence is TGTGCCAGTAGTATCCGTCCGGGACAGGGGTCCTACGAGCAGTACTTC.

This chain uses TRBV5-5 with TRBJ2-5; 8 positions agree with TRBD1. This CDR3 has 12 amino acids. V trimming: 4 bases; J trimming: 5 bases; junction bases outside the gene matches: 1. CDR1 is SGHKS and CDR2 is YYEKEE in the germline V gene (reference sequence). CDR3 sequence reads: CASSRQGETQYF. CDR3 bases: TGTGCCAGCAGCCGACAGGGGGAGACCCAGTACTTC.

The CDR3 nucleotides are TGTGCCAGCAGTTTCAGGGGGCGAGGCACTGAAGCTTTCTTT. Amino acids: CASSFRGRGTEAFF. V usage is TRBV6-5 and J usage is TRBJ1-1, with 8 nucleotides matching TRBD1. CDR1 MNHEY and CDR2 SVGAGI come from the germline V gene. The CDR3 runs to 14 residues. J gave up 4 bases and V 4 bases, and 5 bases lay outside the gene matches.

This chain joins TRBV20-1 and TRBJ2-1, with TRBD1 matching 7 bases. Germline loops: CDR1 DFQATT, CDR2 SNEGSKA (reference sequence). This CDR3 comprises 12 residues. The junction had 2 bases not matched to a gene; V was cut back by 3 bases and J by 6 bases. The CDR3 sequence is CSASTGVNEQFF. CDR3 nucleotides: TGCAGTGCTAGTACAGGGGTCAATGAGCAGTTCTTC.

V is TRBV6-5 and J is TRBJ1-5; D is unresolved. The CDR3 consists of 14 residues. CDR1 MNHEY and CDR2 SVGAGI come from the germline V gene. Trimming pared 6 bases from V and 9 bases from J, leaving 18 bases between. CDR3 sequence: CASSLRRELTPQHF. The CDR3 bases are TGTGCCAGCAGCCTACGCCGGGAGCTGACGCCCCAGCATTTT.

This chain connects TRBV7-2 to TRBJ2-7; 7 bases map to TRBD1. With 6 bases clipped from V and 4 bases from J, the junction kept 3 bases outside the gene matches. Germline CDR1 reads SGHTA; CDR2 reads FQGNSA. This CDR3 comprises 12 residues. This CDR3 is CASSLQGYEQYF. CDR3 DNA sequence: TGTGCCAGCAGTCTACAGGGGTACGAGCAGTACTTC.

V gene TRBV27 combines with J gene TRBJ1-5; D possibly corresponds to TRBD1 (6 bases). CDR1 MNHEY and CDR2 SMNVEV come from the germline V gene (reference sequence). This CDR3 is 13 amino acids long. Deletions cut 5 bases from V and 9 bases from J, with 14 bases between. DNA of the CDR3: TGTGCCAGCAGTGGGACATCTTTTCTGCCCCAGCATTTT. Its protein is CASSGTSFLPQHF.

The chain combines TRBV9 with TRBJ1-3; 8 bases align to TRBD1. There are 15 residues in the CDR3. The ends lost 2 bases at V and 0 bases at J; junction bases unmatched: 1. The germline V gene has CDR1 SGDLS and CDR2 YYNGEE. CDR3 residues: CASSVQGASGNTIYF. For the CDR3, the DNA is TGTGCCAGCAGCGTCCAGGGGGCCTCTGGAAACACCATATATTTT.

This clone has only one observation. The chain couples TRBV5-1 to TRBJ1-2, with TRBD1 as a possible D gene (6 bases). The V gene lost 0 bases and the J gene lost 1 base, with 13 bases spanning the gap. The CDR3 totals 16 residues. Germline V gene sequence: CDR1 SGHRS, CDR2 YFSETQ. This CDR3 reads CASSLAPGHLNYGYTF. CDR3 DNA: TGCGCCAGCAGCTTGGCACCGGGACACCTTAACTATGGCTACACCTTC.

This chain connects TRBV7-8 to TRBJ1-5, with 8 bases matching TRBD1. The CDR3 covers 15 residues. Germline V lookup: CDR1 SGHVS, CDR2 FQNEAQ. The junction had 4 bases not matched to a gene; V was cut back by 1 base and J by 5 bases. The DNA for the CDR3 is TGTGCCAGCAGCTTAGGGGCAGGGGGCCATCAGCCCCAGCATTTT. Encoded protein: CASSLGAGGHQPQHF.

This clone was detected once. The chain recombines TRBV5-4 with TRBJ2-5; 8 bases line up with TRBD2. Germline loops: CDR1 SGHNT, CDR2 YYREEE (reference sequence). The J segment lost 2 bases and the V segment lost 0 bases, leaving 0 bases of the junction unmatched. The CDR3 runs 14 residues. The CDR3 is CASSLAGGQETQYF. CDR3 bases: TGTGCCAGCAGCTTGGCGGGGGGGCAAGAGACCCAGTACTTC.

This clone occurred once. V and J are TRBV7-9 and TRBJ1-2, with 7 bases aligning to TRBD1. Trimming removed 2 bases from V and 2 bases from J; junction bases left unmatched: 2. The CDR3 covers 14 residues. CDR1 and CDR2 from the germline V gene are SEHNR and FQNEAQ (reference sequence). CDR3 region: CASSLLGGNYGYTF. The CDR3 DNA reads as TGTGCCAGCAGCTTACTAGGGGGCAACTATGGCTACACCTTC.

This chain links TRBV5-1 with TRBJ2-5, with D maybe TRBD1 (7 bases). The CDR3 length is 14 residues. Trimming took 5 bases from V and 1 from J, leaving 12 bases between them. Germline CDR1 is SGHRS and CDR2 is YFSETQ. The CDR3 loop is CASRTGDSQETQYF. Here the CDR3 DNA reads TGCGCCAGCAGAACGGGGGACAGCCAAGAGACCCAGTACTTC.

V gene TRBV7-2 combines with J gene TRBJ2-7, with no clear D. The CDR3 is 12 amino acids. Germline V gene sequence: CDR1 SGHTA, CDR2 FQGNSA. V was shortened by 3 bases and J by 4 bases, with 7 bases between the two germline ends. CDR3 sequence reads: CASSFDKYEQYF. DNA for the CDR3: TGTGCCAGCAGCTTTGACAAGTACGAGCAGTACTTC.

The V and J genes are TRBV11-2 and TRBJ1-1, with D maybe TRBD1 (6 bases). V shed 1 base and J shed 0 bases, with 18 bases lying between them. Per germline, CDR1 SGHAT and CDR2 FQNNGV. The CDR3 extends over 18 amino acids. The CDR3 sequence is CASSLVPRDIEMNTEAFF. The DNA for the CDR3 is TGTGCCAGCAGCTTAGTGCCCCGGGACATAGAAATGAACACTGAAGCTTTCTTT. Full variable domain (missing parts from reference TRBV11-2 and TRBJ1-1): EAGVAQSPRYKIIEKRQSVAFWCNPISGHATLYWYQQILGQGPKLLIQFQNNGVVDDSQLPKDRFSAERLKGVDSTLKIQPAKLEDSAVYLCASSLVPRDIEMNTEAFFGQGTRLTVV.

The chain's CDR3 is CASSYSASGGNEQFF. As DNA, the CDR3 is TGTGCCAGCAGTTACTCGGCTAGCGGGGGAAATGAGCAGTTCTTC. This chain joins TRBV6-5 and TRBJ2-1; 10 nucleotides line up with TRBD2. V was clipped by 0 bases and J by 7 bases; unmatched bases: 3. This CDR3 has 15 amino acids. Germline assignment: CDR1 MNHEY and CDR2 SVGAGI.

This clone was recorded only once. The chain combines TRBV7-9 with TRBJ2-5; 13 nucleotides agree with TRBD2. Germline values: CDR1 SEHNR, CDR2 FQNEAQ (reference sequence). This CDR3 spans 13 amino acids. V gave up 8 bases and J gave up 5 bases; unmatched junction bases: 2. CDR3 region: CASGGLAGETQYF. The CDR3, as DNA: TGTGCCAGCGGGGGACTAGCGGGGGAGACCCAGTACTTC.

The V call is TRBV5-6, the J call TRBJ2-6; D is ambiguous. V lost 1 base to trimming and J lost 2 bases, with 7 bases between them. There are 15 residues in the CDR3. Germline-derived CDR1 and CDR2 are SGHDT and YYEEEE. As DNA, the CDR3 is TGTGCCAGCAGCTTGTCGGGTGCTGGGGCCAACGTCCTGACTTTC. As protein: CASSLSGAGANVLTF.

The gene calls are TRBV7-3 and TRBJ2-2; D might be TRBD1 (6 bases). V shed 5 bases and J shed 3 bases, with 16 bases lying between them. The CDR3 contains 16 residues. The germline V gene encodes CDR1 SGHTA and CDR2 FQGTGA. CDR3 in amino acids: CASSDSVRGDTGELFF. CDR3 DNA: TGTGCCAGCAGCGACTCCGTCAGGGGTGACACCGGGGAGCTGTTTTTT.